The TCR beta chain described here comes from a study of blood T cell repertoires in COVID-19 (dated by TCRdb to the early 2020s). Regarding the research as a whole: Collaborator samples came from the United States, Italy and Spain and covered acute and convalescent phases of COVID-19. The samples were drawn from two sources: the first 160 participants of the ongoing ImmuneRACE study, and 950 to 1,500 subjects contributed by 6 global collaborators. The repertoires were made available in a free public database intended to serve as a resource for research on the immune response to SARS-CoV-2. The material from the prospective study consisted of cDNA or gDNA derived from T cells, B-cell-depleted T cells, or PBMCs. Nearly every sample came with metadata listing a de-identified subject ID, COVID-19 status, age in years and sex. The dataset comprised deeply sampled blood TCRbeta repertoires from subjects exposed to, actively infected with, or recovered from COVID-19. Where available, HLA class I and class II types were taken from metadata supplied by the sample provider and were not determined by assay-based typing.

TCRbeta CDR3 regions were amplified from genomic DNA by means of the immunoSEQ Assay, a bias-controlled multiplex PCR. Turning to the authors' computational methods: Nucleated cell counts per sample were estimated from amplification of reference gene primers within the assay. Sequence reads were collapsed and filtered to measure the absolute abundance of every unique TCRbeta CDR3 rearrangement. For each sample, productive Simpson clonality was calculated as the square root of Simpson's diversity index across productive rearrangements. TCRdb provides this immuneACCESS table in a form limited to in-frame rearrangements. Some clones are lacking; in checked studies, under half of them reflect an unresolved V gene, and why the rest are absent is not known. Clone size and the V and J calls come from that table; the DNA yielded D and trimming. The sample table lists around 280,000 clones, around nine tenths of them with a count of one. The ten most abundant clones make up 10% to 12% of the sample.

The investigation overall reported the following: The quantity of clinical and demographic metadata differed by source and by participant and was supplied without curation.

One collaborating source in Seattle enrolled patients during active infection and followed them longitudinally through the course of disease. The collaborating institutions used their own protocols to collect whole blood in K2EDTA tubes. For TCRbeta analysis, collaborators shipped samples in one of three forms: frozen whole blood, isolated PBMCs, or DNA extracted from either of those sample types. In regard to this clone: Its antigen remains unidentified. No base quality information exists; no much larger clone differs at one position.

The CDR3 has 15 amino acids, counting the end cysteine and phenylalanine. Of the read, only the CDR3 DNA is kept; its 45 bases are in frame from base 1. V is clipped by 0 bases and J by 2 bases, and the sequence between their germline boundaries is 11 bases long. According to the germline V gene (reference sequence), CDR1 reads LNHNV and CDR2 reads YYDKDF. The receptor chain draws on TRBV15 and TRBJ2-7; the D gene cannot be resolved reliably. The clonotype originates from a woman in her thirties with COVID-19, enrolled during active disease. Sequencing input: peripheral blood. The sequenced DNA: TGTGCCACCAGCAGAGATGTTAGGAGCCCCTACGAGCAGTACTTC. It translates as CATSRDVRSPYEQYF.